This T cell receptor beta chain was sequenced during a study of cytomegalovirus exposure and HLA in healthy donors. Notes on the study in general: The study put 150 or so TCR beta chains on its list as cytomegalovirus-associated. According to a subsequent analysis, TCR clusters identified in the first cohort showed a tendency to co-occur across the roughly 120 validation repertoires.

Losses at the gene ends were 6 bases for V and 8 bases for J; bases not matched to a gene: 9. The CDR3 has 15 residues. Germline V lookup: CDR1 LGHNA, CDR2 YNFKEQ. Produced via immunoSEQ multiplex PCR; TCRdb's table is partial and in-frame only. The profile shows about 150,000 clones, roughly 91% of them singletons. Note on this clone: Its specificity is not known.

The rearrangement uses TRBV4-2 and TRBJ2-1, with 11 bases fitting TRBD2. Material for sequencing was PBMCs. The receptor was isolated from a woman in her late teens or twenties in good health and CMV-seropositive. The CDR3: CASSRTSGSKDEQFF. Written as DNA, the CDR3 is TGTGCCAGCAGTCGTACTAGCGGGAGTAAGGATGAGCAGTTCTTC.